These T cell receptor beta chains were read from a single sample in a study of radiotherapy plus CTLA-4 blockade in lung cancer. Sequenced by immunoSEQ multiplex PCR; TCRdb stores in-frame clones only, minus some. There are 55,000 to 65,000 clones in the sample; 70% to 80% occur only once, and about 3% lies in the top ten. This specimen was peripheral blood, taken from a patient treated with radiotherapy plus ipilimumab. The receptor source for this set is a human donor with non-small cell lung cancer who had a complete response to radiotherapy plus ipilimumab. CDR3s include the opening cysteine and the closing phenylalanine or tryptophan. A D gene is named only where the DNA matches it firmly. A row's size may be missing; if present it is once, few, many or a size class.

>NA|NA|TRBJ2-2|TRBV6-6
CASSPSSAGELFF
TGTGCCAGCAGTCCATCTAGTGCCGGGGAGCTGTTTTTT
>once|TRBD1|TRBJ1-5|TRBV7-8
CASSERGQGINQPQHF
TGTGCCAGCAGCGAGAGGGGACAGGGGATCAATCAGCCCCAGCATTTT
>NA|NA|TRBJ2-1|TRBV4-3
CASSQWSGQGREQFF
TGCGCCAGCAGCCAATGGTCCGGGCAGGGTCGGGAGCAGTTCTTC
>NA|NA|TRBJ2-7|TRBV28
CASSLAGIKQYF
TGTGCCAGCAGTTTAGCAGGGATCAAGCAGTACTTC
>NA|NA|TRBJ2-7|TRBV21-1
CASSKGNTGRSYEQYF
TGTGCCAGCAGCAAAGGCAATACAGGCCGCTCCTACGAGCAGTACTTC
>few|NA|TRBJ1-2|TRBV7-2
CASSLDAGAYGYTF
TGTGCCAGCAGCTTAGATGCAGGGGCCTATGGCTACACCTTC
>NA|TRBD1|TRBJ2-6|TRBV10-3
CAISPGQGASRANVLTF
TGTGCCATTTCACCGGGACAGGGCGCCTCTCGGGCCAACGTCCTGACTTTC
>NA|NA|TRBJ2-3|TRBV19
CASSTSRTGNTQYF
TGTGCCAGTAGTACCTCCCGTACGGGAAATACGCAGTATTTT
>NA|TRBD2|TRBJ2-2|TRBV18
CASSRLAAGANTGELFF
TGTGCCAGCTCACGCCTCGCAGCGGGAGCGAACACCGGGGAGCTGTTTTTT
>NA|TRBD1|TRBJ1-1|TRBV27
CASSSHRGTEAFF
TGTGCCAGCAGCTCCCACAGGGGCACTGAAGCTTTCTTT
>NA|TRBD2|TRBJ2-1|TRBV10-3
CAIRNPSGGPNNEQFF
TGTGCCATCAGGAACCCTAGCGGGGGGCCGAACAATGAGCAGTTCTTC
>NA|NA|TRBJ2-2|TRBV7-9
CANGGTNTGELFF
TGTGCCAACGGAGGGACCAACACCGGGGAGCTGTTTTTT
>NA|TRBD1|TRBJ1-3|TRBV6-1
CASSIQGNSGNTIYF
TGTGCCAGCAGTATACAGGGGAACTCTGGAAACACCATATATTTT